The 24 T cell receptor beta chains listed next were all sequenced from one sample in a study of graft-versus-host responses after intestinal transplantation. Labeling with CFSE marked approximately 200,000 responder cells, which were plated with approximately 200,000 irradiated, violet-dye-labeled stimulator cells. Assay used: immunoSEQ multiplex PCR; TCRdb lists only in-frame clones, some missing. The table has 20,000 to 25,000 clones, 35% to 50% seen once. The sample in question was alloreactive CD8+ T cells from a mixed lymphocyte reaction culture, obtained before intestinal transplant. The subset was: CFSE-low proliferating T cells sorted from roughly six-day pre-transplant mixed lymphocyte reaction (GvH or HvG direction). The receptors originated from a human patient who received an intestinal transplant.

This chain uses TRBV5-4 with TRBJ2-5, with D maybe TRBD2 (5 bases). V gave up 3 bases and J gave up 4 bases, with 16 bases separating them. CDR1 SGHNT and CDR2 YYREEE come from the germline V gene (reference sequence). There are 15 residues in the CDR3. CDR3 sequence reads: CASSSHGFGVETQYF. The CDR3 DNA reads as TGTGCCAGCAGCTCCCACGGGTTCGGGGTAGAGACCCAGTACTTC.

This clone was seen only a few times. DNA of the CDR3: TGTGCCAGCAGTTTATCCCCGACTGAAGCTTTCTTT. It codes for CASSLSPTEAFF. The V gene is TRBV28, the J gene TRBJ1-1; D is uncertain. The CDR3 sequence is 12 residues long. Germline CDR1 is MDHEN and CDR2 is SYDVKM. The V end was cut by 1 base, the J end by 5 bases, with 5 bases between.

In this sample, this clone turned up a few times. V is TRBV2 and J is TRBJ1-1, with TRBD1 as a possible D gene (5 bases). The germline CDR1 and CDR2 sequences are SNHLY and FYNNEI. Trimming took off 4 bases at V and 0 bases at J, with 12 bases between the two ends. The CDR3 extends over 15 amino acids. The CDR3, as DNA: TGTGCCAGCAGTGTTACGCAGGGATTGAACACTGAAGCTTTCTTT. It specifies CASSVTQGLNTEAFF.

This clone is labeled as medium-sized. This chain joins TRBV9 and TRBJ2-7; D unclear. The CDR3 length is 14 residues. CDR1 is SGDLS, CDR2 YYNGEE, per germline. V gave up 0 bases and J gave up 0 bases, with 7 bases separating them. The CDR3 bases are TGTGCCAGCAGCGTAGAGCACCGCTCCTACGAGCAGTACTTC. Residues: CASSVEHRSYEQYF.

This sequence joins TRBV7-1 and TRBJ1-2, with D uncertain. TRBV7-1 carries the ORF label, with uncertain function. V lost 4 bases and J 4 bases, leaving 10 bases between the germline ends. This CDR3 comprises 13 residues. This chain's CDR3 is CASSLAGSYGYTF. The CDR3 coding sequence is TGTGCCAGCAGCTTAGCGGGGAGCTATGGCTACACCTTC.

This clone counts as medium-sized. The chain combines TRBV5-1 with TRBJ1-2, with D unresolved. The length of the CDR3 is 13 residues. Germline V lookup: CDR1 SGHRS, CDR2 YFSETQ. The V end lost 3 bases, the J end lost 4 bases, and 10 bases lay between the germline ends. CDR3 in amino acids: CASSSDVSYGYTF. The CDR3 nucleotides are TGCGCCAGCAGCTCGGACGTCAGCTATGGCTACACCTTC.

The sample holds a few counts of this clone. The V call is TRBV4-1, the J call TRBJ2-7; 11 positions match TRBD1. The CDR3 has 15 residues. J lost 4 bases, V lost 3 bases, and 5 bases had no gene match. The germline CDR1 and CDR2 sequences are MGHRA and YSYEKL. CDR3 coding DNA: TGCGCCAGCAGCCACTCCGGGACAGGGGGTTACGAGCAGTACTTC. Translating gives CASSHSGTGGYEQYF.

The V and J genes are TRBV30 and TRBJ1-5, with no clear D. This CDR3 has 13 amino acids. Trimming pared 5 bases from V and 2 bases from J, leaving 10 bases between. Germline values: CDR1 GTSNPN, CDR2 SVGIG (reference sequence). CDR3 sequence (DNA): TGTGCCTGGGCCAAGCAGGGCAATCAGCCCCAGCATTTT. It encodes CAWAKQGNQPQHF.

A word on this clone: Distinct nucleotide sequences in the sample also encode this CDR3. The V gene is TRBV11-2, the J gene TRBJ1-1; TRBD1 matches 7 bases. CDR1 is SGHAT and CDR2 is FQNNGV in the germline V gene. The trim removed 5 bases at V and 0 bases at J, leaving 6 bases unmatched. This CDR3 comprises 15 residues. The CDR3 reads CASSSLQGLNTEAFF. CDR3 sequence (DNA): TGTGCCAGCAGCAGTCTACAGGGGCTGAACACTGAAGCTTTCTTT.

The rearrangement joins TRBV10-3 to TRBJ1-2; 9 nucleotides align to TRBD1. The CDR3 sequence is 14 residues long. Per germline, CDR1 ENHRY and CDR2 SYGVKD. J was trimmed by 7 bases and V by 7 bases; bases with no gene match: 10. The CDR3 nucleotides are TGTGCCATCAAAATTGGGACAGGGTCTGGTGGCTACACCTTC. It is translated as CAIKIGTGSGGYTF.

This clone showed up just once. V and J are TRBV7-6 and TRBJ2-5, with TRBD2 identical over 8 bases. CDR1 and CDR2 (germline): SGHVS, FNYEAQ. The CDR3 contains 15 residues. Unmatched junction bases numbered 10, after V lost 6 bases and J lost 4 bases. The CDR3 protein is CASRLQAGAPETQYF. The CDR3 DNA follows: TGTGCCAGCAGATTACAAGCGGGAGCGCCAGAGACCCAGTACTTC.

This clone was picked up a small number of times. CDR3 DNA sequence: TGTGCCAGCGCCGGGACTAGCTACTTAAATGAGCAGTTCTTC. Translating it yields CASAGTSYLNEQFF. The rearrangement uses TRBV27 and TRBJ2-1; 9 bases agree with TRBD2. There are 14 residues in the CDR3. With 8 bases clipped from V and 7 bases from J, the junction kept 9 bases outside the gene matches. Germline CDR1 and CDR2: MNHEY and SMNVEV (reference sequence).

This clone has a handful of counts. The CDR3 DNA reads as TGTGCCAGCAATCGGAGGACGGGGGTAAAGAATGAAGCTTTCTTT. It encodes CASNRRTGVKNEAFF. V is TRBV6-5 and J is TRBJ1-1; tentative D call: TRBD1 (5 bases). In germline, CDR1 is MNHEY, CDR2 SVGAGI. This CDR3 is 15 amino acids long. Trimming cost V 7 bases and J 7 bases, with 22 bases left between them.

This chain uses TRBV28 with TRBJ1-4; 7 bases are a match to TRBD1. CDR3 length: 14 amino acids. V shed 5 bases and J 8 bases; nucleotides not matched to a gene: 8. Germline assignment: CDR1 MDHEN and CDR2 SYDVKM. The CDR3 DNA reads TGTGCCAGCAGTGGGGACAGAAAACGCGAAAAACTGTTTTTT. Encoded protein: CASSGDRKREKLFF.

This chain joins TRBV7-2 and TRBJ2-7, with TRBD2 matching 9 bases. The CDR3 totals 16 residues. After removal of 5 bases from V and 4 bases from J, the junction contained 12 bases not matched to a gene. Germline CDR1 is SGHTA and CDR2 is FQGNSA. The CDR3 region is CASSPWGSGSWYEQYF. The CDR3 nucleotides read TGTGCCAGCAGCCCCTGGGGTAGCGGGAGCTGGTACGAGCAGTACTTC. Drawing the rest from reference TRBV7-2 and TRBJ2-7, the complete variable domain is GAGVSQSPSNKVTEKGKDVELRCDPISGHTALYWYRQSLGQGLEFLIYFQGNSAPDKSGLPSDRFSAERTGGSVSTLTIQRTQQEDSAVYLCASSPWGSGSWYEQYFGPGTRLTVT.

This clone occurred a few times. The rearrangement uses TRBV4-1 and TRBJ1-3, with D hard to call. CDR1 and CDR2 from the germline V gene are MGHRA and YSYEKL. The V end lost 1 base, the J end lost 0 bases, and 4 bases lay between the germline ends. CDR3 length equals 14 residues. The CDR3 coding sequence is TGCGCCAGCAGCCAAGGTCTCTCTGGAAACACCATATATTTT. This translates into CASSQGLSGNTIYF.

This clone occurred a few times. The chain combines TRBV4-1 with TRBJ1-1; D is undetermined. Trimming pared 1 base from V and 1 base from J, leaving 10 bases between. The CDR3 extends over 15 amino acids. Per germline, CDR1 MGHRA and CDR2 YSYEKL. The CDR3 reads CASSQAGEPNTEAFF. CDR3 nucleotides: TGCGCCAGCAGCCAAGCTGGGGAGCCGAACACTGAAGCTTTCTTT.

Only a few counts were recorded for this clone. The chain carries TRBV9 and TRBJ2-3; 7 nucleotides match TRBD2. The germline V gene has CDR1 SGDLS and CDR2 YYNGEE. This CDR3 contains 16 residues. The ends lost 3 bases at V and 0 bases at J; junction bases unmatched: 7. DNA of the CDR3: TGTGCCAGCAGCGATCGAGCGGGATCTAGCACAGATACGCAGTATTTT. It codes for CASSDRAGSSTDTQYF. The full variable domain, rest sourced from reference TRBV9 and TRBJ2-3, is DSGVTQTPKHLITATGQRVTLRCSPRSGDLSVYWYQQSLDQGLQFLIQYYNGEERAKGNILERFSAQQFPDLHSELNLSSLELGDSALYFCASSDRAGSSTDTQYFGPGTRLTVL.

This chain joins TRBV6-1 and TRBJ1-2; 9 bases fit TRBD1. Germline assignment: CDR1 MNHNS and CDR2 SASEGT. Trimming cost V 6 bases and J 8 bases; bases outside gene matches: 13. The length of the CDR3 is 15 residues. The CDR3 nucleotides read TGTGCCAGCAGCTTGCACAGGGGGCCCGTCAGGGGCTACACCTTC. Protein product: CASSLHRGPVRGYTF.

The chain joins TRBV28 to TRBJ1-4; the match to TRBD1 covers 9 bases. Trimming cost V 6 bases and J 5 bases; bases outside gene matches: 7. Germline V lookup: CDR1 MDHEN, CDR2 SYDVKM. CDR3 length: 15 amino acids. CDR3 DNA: TGTGCCAGCAGCTGGGTCGGGACAGGGAATGAAAAACTGTTTTTT. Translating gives CASSWVGTGNEKLFF. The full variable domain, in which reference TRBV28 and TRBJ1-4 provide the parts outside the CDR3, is DVKVTQSSRYLVKRTGEKVFLECVQDMDHENMFWYRQDPGLGLRLIYFSYDVKMKEKGDIPEGYSVSREKKERFSLILESASTNQTSMYLCASSWVGTGNEKLFFGSGTQLSVL.

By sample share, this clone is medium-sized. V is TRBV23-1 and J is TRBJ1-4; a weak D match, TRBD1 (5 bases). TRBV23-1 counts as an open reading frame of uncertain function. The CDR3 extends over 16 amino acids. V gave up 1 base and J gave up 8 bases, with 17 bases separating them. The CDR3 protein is CASSQLGDALEEKLFF. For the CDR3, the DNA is TGCGCCAGCAGTCAATTGGGGGACGCCCTTGAGGAAAAACTGTTTTTT.

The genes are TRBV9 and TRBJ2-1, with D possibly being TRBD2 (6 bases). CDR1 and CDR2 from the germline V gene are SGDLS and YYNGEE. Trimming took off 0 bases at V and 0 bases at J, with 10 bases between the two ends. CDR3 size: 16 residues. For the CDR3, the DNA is TGTGCCAGCAGCGTAGCTGGGGGGAGCTCCTACAATGAGCAGTTCTTC. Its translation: CASSVAGGSSYNEQFF.

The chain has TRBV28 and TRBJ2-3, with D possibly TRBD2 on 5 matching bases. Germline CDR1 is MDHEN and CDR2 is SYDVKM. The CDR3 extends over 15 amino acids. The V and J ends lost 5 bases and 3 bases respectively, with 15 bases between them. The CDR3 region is CASSPPGYRTDTQYF. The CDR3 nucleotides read TGTGCCAGCAGTCCTCCGGGGTATAGAACAGATACGCAGTATTTT.

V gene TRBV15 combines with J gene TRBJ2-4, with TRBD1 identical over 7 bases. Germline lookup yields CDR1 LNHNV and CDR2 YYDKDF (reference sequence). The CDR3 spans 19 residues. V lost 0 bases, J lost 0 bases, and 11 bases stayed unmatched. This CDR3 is CATSRDDRKGAKAKNIQYF. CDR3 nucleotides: TGTGCCACCAGCAGAGATGACAGGAAGGGGGCGAAAGCCAAAAACATTCAGTACTTC. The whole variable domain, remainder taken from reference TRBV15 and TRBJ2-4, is DAMVIQNPRYQVTQFGKPVTLSCSQTLNHNVMYWYQQKSSQAPKLLFHYYDKDFNNEADTPDNFQSRRPNTSFCFLDIRSPGLGDTAMYLCATSRDDRKGAKAKNIQYFGAGTRLSVL.